These T cell receptor beta chains were read from a single sample in a study of shared clonotypes between healthy human individuals. Using immunoSEQ multiplex PCR, the repertoire was profiled, and TCRdb retains in-frame clones only, with some absent. The profile shows about a million clones, 60% to 85% of them singletons. Specimen: memory CD4+ T cells from PBMCs. The receptors here all came from a man between 18 and 29 years old in good health. Some clones in this sample may be carry-over from other donors' samples. The conserved cysteine and the conserved F or W are not part of the CDR3 here.

>TRBV7-2|TRBJ2-2
ASSWTSSGELF
>TRBV28|TRBJ2-7
ASRSTAYEQY
>TRBV5-1|TRBJ1-4
ASSLATGPREKLF
>TRBV27|TRBJ2-3
ASRGLAGNTDTQY
>TRBV7-2|TRBJ2-1
ASSLEGSGINEQF
>TRBV6-6|TRBJ2-7
ASSSFGGGPFYEQY
>TRBV29-1|TRBJ2-1
STEGTLSSYNEQF
>TRBV27|TRBJ2-5
ASSLNWLQETQY
>TRBV6-5|TRBJ2-2
ASSALAGNTGELF
>TRBV11-2|TRBJ2-1
ASSLPSRDRGRGQF
>TRBV5-1|TRBJ1-5
ASSLIGANNQPQH
>TRBV5-4|TRBJ1-1
ASSFPGQGANTEAF
>TRBV2|TRBJ1-5
ASSASDREQPQH
>TRBV11-3|TRBJ2-5
ASSQGLAGASGETQY
>TRBV5-1|TRBJ1-4
ASSKGQGTNEKLF
>TRBV7-2|TRBJ1-2
ASSPQGSNYGYT
>TRBV7-2|TRBJ2-7
ASSLSGTNLEEQY
>TRBV27|TRBJ1-2
ASSPHRDRGSGYT
>TRBV6-1|TRBJ2-3
ASSPGTSTDTQY
>TRBV30|TRBJ2-7
AWTPKAGDEQY
>TRBV27|TRBJ1-2
ASSNFRGYGYT
>TRBV19|TRBJ2-3
ASADGTSKTDTQY
>TRBV11-2|TRBJ2-7
ASSLVAGWMYEQY
>TRBV18|TRBJ1-4
ASSRGAILEKLF